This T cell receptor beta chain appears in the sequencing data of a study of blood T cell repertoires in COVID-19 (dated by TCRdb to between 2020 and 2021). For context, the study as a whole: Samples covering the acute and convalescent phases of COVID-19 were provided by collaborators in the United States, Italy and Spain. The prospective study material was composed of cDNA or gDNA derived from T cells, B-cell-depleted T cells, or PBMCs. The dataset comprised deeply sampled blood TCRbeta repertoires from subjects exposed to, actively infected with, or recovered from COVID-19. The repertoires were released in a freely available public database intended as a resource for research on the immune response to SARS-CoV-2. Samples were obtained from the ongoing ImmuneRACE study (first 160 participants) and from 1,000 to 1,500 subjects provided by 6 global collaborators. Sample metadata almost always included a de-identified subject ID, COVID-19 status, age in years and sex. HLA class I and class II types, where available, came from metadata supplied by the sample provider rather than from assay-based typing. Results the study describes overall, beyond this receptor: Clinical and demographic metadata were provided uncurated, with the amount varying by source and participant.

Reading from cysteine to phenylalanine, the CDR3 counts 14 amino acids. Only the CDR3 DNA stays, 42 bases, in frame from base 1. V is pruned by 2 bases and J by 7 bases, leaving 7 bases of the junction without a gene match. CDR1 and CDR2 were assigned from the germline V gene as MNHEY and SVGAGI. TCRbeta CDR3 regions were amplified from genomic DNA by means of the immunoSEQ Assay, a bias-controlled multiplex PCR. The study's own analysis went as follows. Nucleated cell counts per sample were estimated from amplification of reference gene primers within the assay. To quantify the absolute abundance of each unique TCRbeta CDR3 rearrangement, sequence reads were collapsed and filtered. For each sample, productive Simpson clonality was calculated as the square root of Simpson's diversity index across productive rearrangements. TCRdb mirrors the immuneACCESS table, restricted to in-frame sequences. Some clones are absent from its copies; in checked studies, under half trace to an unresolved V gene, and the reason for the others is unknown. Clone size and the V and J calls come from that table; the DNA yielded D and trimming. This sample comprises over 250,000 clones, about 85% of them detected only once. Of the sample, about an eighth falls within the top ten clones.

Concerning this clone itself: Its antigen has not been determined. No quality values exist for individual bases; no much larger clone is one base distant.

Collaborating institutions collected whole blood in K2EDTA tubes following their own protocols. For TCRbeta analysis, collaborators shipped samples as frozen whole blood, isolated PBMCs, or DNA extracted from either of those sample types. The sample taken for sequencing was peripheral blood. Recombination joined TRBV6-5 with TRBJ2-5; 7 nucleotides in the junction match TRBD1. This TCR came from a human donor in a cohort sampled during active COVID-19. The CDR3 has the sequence CASSYGTAIGTQYF. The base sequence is TGTGCCAGCAGTTACGGGACAGCCATCGGGACCCAGTACTTC.